This record covers a single TCR beta chain. Per the study methods: From reference gene primer amplification, estimates of nucleated cell counts were derived. Clones were sequenced by immunoSEQ multiplex PCR, and TCRdb holds only the in-frame ones, with some missing. The V and J calls and clone size are taken from that table; D and trimming were inferred from the DNA. The sample includes about 81,000 clones, 75% of them seen just once. This record comes from a study of blood T cell repertoires in COVID-19. In the study overall: Some COVID-19 samples were acute and others convalescent; all came from the United States, Italy and Spain. The cDNA or gDNA used as material had been derived from T cells, B-cell-depleted T cells, or PBMCs.

The sample was peripheral blood. The clonotype was recovered from a woman in her 50s with acute or convalescent COVID-19.

This CDR3 reads CASSVEGVREAFF. CDR3 sequence (DNA): TGTGCCAGTAGTGTCGAGGGGGTTAGGGAAGCTTTCTTT. The chain links TRBV19 to TRBJ1-1, with TRBD1 as a possible D gene (6 bases). CDR1 LNHDA and CDR2 SQIVND come from the germline V gene (reference sequence). CDR3 size: 13 residues. V was trimmed by 5 bases and J by 8 bases, leaving 15 bases between them.